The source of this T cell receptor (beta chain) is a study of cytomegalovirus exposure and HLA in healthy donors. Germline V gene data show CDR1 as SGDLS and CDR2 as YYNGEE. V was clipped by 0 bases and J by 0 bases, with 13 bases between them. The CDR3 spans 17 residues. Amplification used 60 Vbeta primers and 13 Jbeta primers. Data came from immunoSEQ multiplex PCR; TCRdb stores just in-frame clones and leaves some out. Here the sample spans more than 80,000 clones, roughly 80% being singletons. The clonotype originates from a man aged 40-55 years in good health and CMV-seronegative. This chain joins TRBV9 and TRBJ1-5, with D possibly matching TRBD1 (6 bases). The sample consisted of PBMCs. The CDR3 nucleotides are TGTGCCAGCAGCGTAGGGGGGCAGCCTTATAGCAATCAGCCCCAGCATTTT. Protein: CASSVGGQPYSNQPQHF.